This entry features one T cell receptor (beta chain) sequence. Its target is unknown. The data were obtained in a study of post-analysis software for immune sequencing data. Study overall: Several disease courses (relapsing-remitting, secondary progressive and progressive-relapsing) of multiple sclerosis were included. Study-level results: There were a few TRBV segments more frequent in patients than controls, and TRBV5-6, TRBV5-1 and TRBV20-1 were among them.

Prepared libraries of TCR beta cDNA carried unique molecular identifiers. The yield from around 1 to 10 million T cells was 500,000 or so cDNA molecules in total. TCRdb processed the PCR reads anew with MiXCR; each CDR3 protein has one entry. The sample includes 450,000 or so distinct CDR3 sequences, under 55% of them seen just once. Germline lookup yields CDR1 MNHEY and CDR2 SVGAGI. Trimming stripped 0 bases from V and 0 bases from J, with 6 bases between. CDR3 length equals 16 residues. The sequence was obtained from a girl aged 10 to 17 with multiple sclerosis. This sequence joins TRBV6-5 and TRBJ2-6; no clear D gene. The sample taken for sequencing was blood. CDR3 sequence (DNA): TGTGCCAGCAGTTACTCTGGGTACTCTGGGGCCAACGTCCTGACTTTC. It specifies CASSYSGYSGANVLTF.